The 26 T cell receptor beta chains given below trace back to one sample, sequenced in a study of blood T cell repertoires in COVID-19. Produced via immunoSEQ multiplex PCR; TCRdb's table is partial and in-frame only. The sample shows 200,000 to 250,000 clones, under 85% of them seen only once. Sequencing input: PBMCs or T cells enriched from blood (not recorded which). The receptor source for this set is a man aged 55 to 70 who had recovered from COVID-19.

The chain links TRBV7-2 to TRBJ2-5; D is uncertain. This CDR3 is 15 amino acids long. V was shortened by 1 base and J by 1 base, with 10 bases between the two germline ends. Germline V gene lookup returns CDR1 SGHTA and CDR2 FQGNSA. In nucleotides, the CDR3 is TGTGCCAGCAGCTTAGATGCAGGCCTCCAAGAGACCCAGTACTTC. Translating it yields CASSLDAGLQETQYF. Full variable domain (remainder filled in from reference TRBV7-2 and TRBJ2-5): GAGVSQSPSNKVTEKGKDVELRCDPISGHTALYWYRQSLGQGLEFLIYFQGNSAPDKSGLPSDRFSAERTGGSVSTLTIQRTQQEDSAVYLCASSLDAGLQETQYFGPGTRLLVL.

The rearrangement joins TRBV4-3 to TRBJ1-2, with 7 bases lining up with TRBD1. Unmatched junction bases numbered 4, after V lost 0 bases and J lost 0 bases. Germline lookup yields CDR1 LGHNA and CDR2 YSLEER. CDR3 size: 16 residues. The CDR3 DNA sequence: TGCGCCAGCAGCCAAGAGACCGGGACAGCTAACTATGGCTACACCTTC. Its translation is CASSQETGTANYGYTF.

This clone was found once. The genes are TRBV10-3 and TRBJ1-3; 8 positions match TRBD1. The CDR3 loop spans 15 amino acids. Looked up from germline, CDR1 is ENHRY and CDR2 is SYGVKD. The junction had 7 bases not matched to a gene; V was cut back by 5 bases and J by 4 bases. CDR3 DNA: TGTGCCATCAGTCCGGACAGGGCGCAGGGAAACACCATATATTTT. This codes for CAISPDRAQGNTIYF.

This clone has a handful of counts. J is TRBJ1-1 and V is TRBV10-3; TRBD1 matches 7 bases. The CDR3 sequence is 14 residues long. Germline-derived CDR1 and CDR2 are ENHRY and SYGVKD. Trimming removed 6 bases from V and 3 bases from J; junction bases left unmatched: 7. The CDR3 region has the DNA TGTGCCATCAGGGACAGGATTGAGGACACTGAAGCTTTCTTT. Its translation is CAIRDRIEDTEAFF.

V is TRBV11-2 and J is TRBJ1-2, with a tentative D call TRBD1 (6 bases). Germline lookup yields CDR1 SGHAT and CDR2 FQNNGV. The CDR3 covers 16 residues. V shed 5 bases and J shed 6 bases, with 22 bases lying between them. CDR3 sequence: CASSPAGGRRGDGYTF. DNA for the CDR3: TGTGCCAGCAGCCCAGCGGGGGGGCGGAGAGGGGATGGCTACACCTTC.

This clone was counted between two and nine times. CDR3 DNA sequence: TGTGCCACCAGAGCCGGGACAGGGGGCGCTTACACCATATATTTT. Translating gives CATRAGTGGAYTIYF. The genes are TRBV15 and TRBJ1-3; 12 bases match TRBD1. Trimming took 6 bases from V and 8 from J; bases not matched to a gene: 8. Germline CDR1 LNHNV, CDR2 YYDKDF (reference sequence). CDR3 length: 15 residues. The full variable domain, completed using reference TRBV15 and TRBJ1-3, is DAMVIQNPRYQVTQFGKPVTLSCSQTLNHNVMYWYQQKSSQAPKLLFHYYDKDFNNEADTPDNFQSRRPNTSFCFLDIRSPGLGDTAMYLCATRAGTGGAYTIYFGEGSWLTVV.

V is TRBV5-5 and J is TRBJ1-4; TRBD1 might be the D (5 bases). Germline values: CDR1 SGHKS, CDR2 YYEKEE (reference sequence). The CDR3 has 16 residues. Trimming removed 3 bases from V and 2 bases from J, with 14 bases in between. Here the CDR3 DNA reads TGTGCCAGCAGCTACCCATACAGGATCACTAATGAAAAACTGTTTTTT. Protein product: CASSYPYRITNEKLFF.

CDR3 region: CASSSRQGAEEQYF. The CDR3 nucleotides are TGTGCCAGCAGTTCGCGACAGGGGGCGGAAGAGCAGTACTTC. The chain couples TRBV6-6 to TRBJ2-7; 10 bases map to TRBD1. The CDR3 is made up of 14 amino acids. Losses at the gene ends were 4 bases for V and 7 bases for J; bases not matched to a gene: 7. Germline values: CDR1 MNHNY, CDR2 SVGAGI (reference sequence).

This chain uses TRBV21-1 with TRBJ1-2; TRBD1 is taken as the D call from the table, unchecked against the DNA. TRBV21-1 is termed a pseudogene. The length of the CDR3 is 16 residues. In DNA, the CDR3 is TGTGCCAGCAGCAACACCAACAGGCGTTTTAACTATGGCTACACCTTC. Translated: CASSNTNRRFNYGYTF.

CDR3 in amino acids: CASSQGAPEAFF. Written as DNA, the CDR3 is TGTGCCAGCTCACAGGGAGCGCCTGAAGCTTTCTTT. The V gene is TRBV18, the J gene TRBJ1-1, with unresolved D. V lost 4 bases, J lost 6 bases, and 9 bases lay in between. Per germline, CDR1 KGHSH and CDR2 LQKENI. The CDR3 totals 12 residues. Variable domain in full (rest from reference TRBV18 and TRBJ1-1): NAGVMQNPRHLVRRRGQEARLRCSPMKGHSHVYWYRQLPEEGLKFMVYLQKENIIDESGMPKERFSAEFPKEGPSILRIQQVVRGDSAAYFCASSQGAPEAFFGQGTRLTVV.

This rearrangement joins TRBV7-2 to TRBJ2-2, with 10 bases that match TRBD2. This CDR3 is built from 17 residues. The J segment lost 6 bases and the V segment lost 2 bases, leaving 9 bases of the junction unmatched. The germline V gene has CDR1 SGHTA and CDR2 FQGNSA. As DNA, the CDR3 is TGTGCCAGCAGCTTAAACCCCGGGACTAGCGCCGCCGGGGAGCTGTTTTTT. As protein: CASSLNPGTSAAGELFF. Full variable domain (outside the CDR3, taken from reference TRBV7-2 and TRBJ2-2): GAGVSQSPSNKVTEKGKDVELRCDPISGHTALYWYRQSLGQGLEFLIYFQGNSAPDKSGLPSDRFSAERTGGSVSTLTIQRTQQEDSAVYLCASSLNPGTSAAGELFFGEGSRLTVL.

This clone appeared a single time. The chain uses TRBV7-2 and TRBJ1-3; 10 positions agree with TRBD1. The CDR3 spans 14 residues. The J segment lost 4 bases and the V segment lost 8 bases, leaving 5 bases of the junction unmatched. Germline loops: CDR1 SGHTA, CDR2 FQGNSA. The CDR3 sequence is CASRDRGSGNTIYF. The CDR3 DNA reads TGTGCCAGCCGGGACAGGGGATCGGGAAACACCATATATTTT.

V usage is TRBV9 and J usage is TRBJ2-5; weak D call: TRBD2 (5 bases). CDR1 and CDR2 from the germline V gene are SGDLS and YYNGEE. V was cut by 4 bases and J by 5 bases, with 6 bases left in between. The CDR3 sequence is 11 residues long. This CDR3 reads CASSPGETQYF. The CDR3 DNA reads TGTGCCAGCAGCCCGGGGGAGACCCAGTACTTC.

The chain joins TRBV10-3 to TRBJ2-3, with D unclear. V was shortened by 8 bases and J by 4 bases, with 10 bases between the two germline ends. The germline gives CDR1 ENHRY, CDR2 SYGVKD. The CDR3 extends over 12 amino acids. In DNA, the CDR3 is TGTGCCATCGCCCCGGGTGCAGATACGCAGTATTTT. This translates into CAIAPGADTQYF.

This chain links TRBV24-1 with TRBJ2-1; 13 bases fit TRBD2. This CDR3 contains 16 residues. With 5 bases clipped from V and 5 bases from J, the junction kept 5 bases outside the gene matches. The germline CDR1 and CDR2 sequences are KGHDR and SFDVKD. CDR3: CATSGTSGGAHNEQFF. CDR3 nucleotides: TGTGCCACCAGTGGCACTAGCGGGGGGGCCCACAATGAGCAGTTCTTC.

The chain carries TRBV13 and TRBJ1-2; D call uncertain. The germline CDR1 and CDR2 sequences are PRHDT and FYEKMQ (reference sequence). CDR3 length: 12 residues. The V end was cut by 4 bases, the J end by 2 bases, with 5 bases between. CDR3 loop: CASSSLNYGYTF. The CDR3, as DNA: TGTGCCAGCAGCTCCTTAAACTATGGCTACACCTTC.

The rearrangement links TRBV2 to TRBJ1-2; TRBD1 might be the D (6 bases). Germline V gene data show CDR1 as SNHLY and CDR2 as FYNNEI. Deletions cut 4 bases from V and 3 bases from J, with 12 bases between. This CDR3 has 14 amino acids. The CDR3 nucleotides are TGTGCCAGCAGTGGCAGGGGTCTAGACTATGGCTACACCTTC. Its translation is CASSGRGLDYGYTF.

V usage is TRBV5-8 and J usage is TRBJ1-3, with D unresolved. This CDR3 comprises 15 residues. Germline-derived CDR1 and CDR2 are SGHTS and YDEGEE. The V end lost 4 bases, the J end lost 4 bases, and 15 bases lay between the germline ends. CDR3 DNA: TGTGCCAGCAGCCGGGGTGGCTCTTCCGGAAACACCATATATTTT. As protein: CASSRGGSSGNTIYF.

J is TRBJ2-7 and V is TRBV30; a possible D gene is TRBD1 (6 bases). V lost 5 bases, J lost 4 bases, and 9 bases lay in between. Germline CDR1 and CDR2: GTSNPN and SVGIG (reference sequence). The CDR3 consists of 11 residues. The CDR3 loop is CAWGGQYEQYF. The CDR3 region has the DNA TGTGCCTGGGGGGGCCAGTACGAGCAGTACTTC. The full variable domain, in which reference TRBV30 and TRBJ2-7 provide the parts outside the CDR3, is SQTIHQWPATLVQPVGSPLSLECTVEGTSNPNLYWYRQAAGRGLQLLFYSVGIGQISSEVPQNLSASRPQDRQFILSSKKLLLSDSGFYLCAWGGQYEQYFGPGTRLTVT.

This sequence joins TRBV14 and TRBJ1-4; D is perhaps TRBD1 (6 bases). Germline lookup yields CDR1 SGHDN and CDR2 FVKESK. V lost 4 bases and J 11 bases, leaving 14 bases between the germline ends. CDR3 length: 13 amino acids. The CDR3 loop is CASSPTGNTKLFF. As DNA, the CDR3 is TGTGCCAGCAGCCCGACAGGAAACACTAAACTGTTTTTT.

This clone is a singleton in its sample. The chain recombines TRBV15 with TRBJ1-5; the match to TRBD1 covers 8 bases. Germline V gene data show CDR1 as LNHNV and CDR2 as YYDKDF (reference sequence). V dropped 1 base and J dropped 3; count of bases not matched to a gene: 2. The CDR3 is 15 residues long. CDR3 DNA sequence: TGTGCCACCAGCAGAGGGACAGGGCCCAATCAGCCCCAGCATTTT. Residues: CATSRGTGPNQPQHF.

This sequence joins TRBV19 and TRBJ1-3; tentatively, D is TRBD1 (6 bases). CDR3 size: 15 residues. Trimming pared 5 bases from V and 1 base from J, leaving 12 bases between. The germline V gene has CDR1 LNHDA and CDR2 SQIVND (reference sequence). As DNA, the CDR3 is TGTGCCAGTAGTTCAGGGGACCCTTCTGGAAACACCATATATTTT. This gives the protein CASSSGDPSGNTIYF. The full variable domain, its missing parts supplied by reference TRBV19 and TRBJ1-3, is DGGITQSPKYLFRKEGQNVTLSCEQNLNHDAMYWYRQDPGQGLRLIYYSQIVNDFQKGDIAEGYSVSREKKESFPLTVTSAQKNPTAFYLCASSSGDPSGNTIYFGEGSWLTVV.

V and J are TRBV18 and TRBJ1-2, with D uncertain. The V end lost 9 bases, the J end lost 4 bases, and 15 bases lay between the germline ends. Germline values: CDR1 KGHSH, CDR2 LQKENI. The CDR3 runs 13 residues. CDR3 DNA: TGTGCCAGTTCGTTTTCTGCGGTCTATGGCTACACCTTC. This translates into CASSFSAVYGYTF.

The chain recombines TRBV4-2 with TRBJ2-4; TRBD2 agrees at 11 bases. Germline values: CDR1 LGHNA, CDR2 YNFKEQ. V trimming: 3 bases; J trimming: 3 bases; junction bases outside the gene matches: 4. The length of the CDR3 is 16 residues. CDR3 in amino acids: CASSQVAGGFKNIQYF. The CDR3 DNA sequence: TGTGCCAGCAGCCAGGTAGCGGGGGGGTTCAAAAACATTCAGTACTTC.

CDR3 coding DNA: TGTGCCACCAGTGATGGGACAGCTCCCTACCAAGCGACCTTC. Translating gives CATSDGTAPYQATF. The J gene is TRBJ1-2, the V gene TRBV24-1; 7 bases map to TRBD1. The J segment lost 14 bases and the V segment lost 3 bases, leaving 14 bases of the junction unmatched. The CDR3 contains 14 residues. The germline V gene has CDR1 KGHDR and CDR2 SFDVKD.

The chain is built from TRBV4-1 and TRBJ1-2; D remains unclear. The germline V gene has CDR1 MGHRA and CDR2 YSYEKL. The CDR3 totals 16 residues. V was trimmed by 0 bases and J by 4 bases, leaving 15 bases between them. As DNA, the CDR3 is TGCGCCAGCAGCCAAGACGAGAACCAACCTGCCTATGGCTACACCTTC. Protein sequence: CASSQDENQPAYGYTF.